The clone carrying this T cell receptor (beta chain) has just a few counts. The antigen remains undetermined. The source of the sample is a study of identical twins. General study findings and limits: The study found that models underestimated out-of-frame TCR alpha sharing in monozygotic twins.

cDNA molecules carried unique molecular identifiers, and template switching added a universal primer site. TCRdb fed the 5' RACE reads into MiXCR, producing one record per CDR3 protein. The sample holds about 530,000 distinct CDR3 sequences, roughly 15% seen once. The germline V gene encodes CDR1 MNHEY and CDR2 SVGEGT. This CDR3 spans 18 amino acids. Trimming removed 0 bases from V and 3 bases from J; junction bases left unmatched: 12. The sample was also reused in another study, on yellow fever vaccine responses in identical twins.

The source of this sequence is a woman under 30 in good health. Sample: CD4+ T cells sorted from blood. The V and J genes are TRBV6-2 or TRBV6-3 and TRBJ2-3; TRBD1 matches at 7 bases. DNA for the CDR3: TGTGCCAGCAGTTACTCGATCGGGGACAGTGTCTCGACAGATACGCAGTATTTT. This translates into CASSYSIGDSVSTDTQYF.